Shown below are 22 T cell receptor beta chains from a single sample sequenced in a study of molecular identifiers for immune sequencing clone quantification. TCRdb analysed the PCR reads with MiXCR anew, one entry per CDR3 protein. The data hold more than 550,000 distinct CDR3 sequences, with over 25% observed a single time. Sequenced sample: naive CD8+ T cells from blood, with Jurkat cell RNA spiked in. Subset reported: FACS-sorted CD8+CD4-CCR7+CD45RA+ naive T cells. Source of these receptors: a human donor in good health. Some libraries in this study had Jurkat cell RNA spiked in.

This clonotype was seen many times. The rearrangement uses TRBV12-3 or TRBV12-4 and TRBJ1-5, with 8 bases aligning to TRBD1. The CDR3 is made up of 15 amino acids. Trimming at V came to 5 bases and at J to 3 bases, leaving 6 bases not matched to a gene. In DNA form, the CDR3 reads TGTGCCAGCAGTGCCGGACAGGGCCCCAATCAGCCCCAGCATTTT. Translated, it gives CASSAGQGPNQPQHF.

This chain links TRBV11-3 with TRBJ2-3; 10 positions match TRBD2. This CDR3 region has 15 residues. Germline loops: CDR1 SGHNT, CDR2 YENEEA. With 5 bases clipped from V and 2 bases from J, the junction kept 4 bases outside the gene matches. The CDR3 spells CASSPGLANTDTQYF. CDR3 in DNA: TGTGCCAGCAGCCCGGGACTAGCGAACACAGATACGCAGTATTTT. Based on the CDR3 plus reference TRBV11-3 and TRBJ2-3, the full variable domain is EAGVVQSPRYKIIEKKQPVAFWCNPISGHNTLYWYLQNLGQGPELLIRYENEEAVDDSQLPKDRFSAERLKGVDSTLKIQPAELGDSAVYLCASSPGLANTDTQYFGPGTRLTVL.

At least ten counts were recorded for this clonotype. The V gene is TRBV6-1, the J gene TRBJ1-5, with D maybe TRBD1 (6 bases). V was shortened by 2 bases and J by 6 bases, with 23 bases between the two germline ends. The CDR3 is 18 residues long. The V gene's germline CDR1 is MNHNS and CDR2 SASEGT. CDR3 amino acids: CASSESGFRTGSRQPQHF. The CDR3 DNA reads TGTGCCAGCAGTGAAAGTGGCTTTCGAACAGGGAGTCGTCAGCCCCAGCATTTT.

This clonotype has more than one count but fewer than ten. The chain employs TRBV12-3 or TRBV12-4 and TRBJ2-5; D is perhaps TRBD2 (6 bases). The CDR3 is made up of 14 amino acids. V was cut by 3 bases and J by 5 bases, with 13 bases left in between. In nucleotides, the CDR3 is TGTGCCAGCAGTTTTAGGGTGGAGGGCGAGACCCAGTACTTC. It translates to CASSFRVEGETQYF.

As for this clonotype: The junction does not match germline at one end; this may be a read error. The chain joins TRBV2 to TRBJ1-2; the D gene is possibly TRBD1 (5 bases). The CDR3 length is 13 residues. Germline lookup yields CDR1 SNHLY and CDR2 FYNNEI. CDR3: CASSSTGNYGHTF. The CDR3 DNA sequence: TGTGCCAGCAGTTCTACAGGAAACTATGGCCACACCTTC.

Worth noting for this clonotype: This sequence may be a read error, since a much larger clone differs from it by one base. The chain employs TRBV28 and TRBJ2-3; D unclear. The CDR3 is 14 amino acids. V was clipped by 6 bases and J by 2 bases, with 12 bases between them. Germline V gene lookup returns CDR1 MDHEN and CDR2 SYDVKM. CDR3 DNA: TGTGCCAGCAGACTCAGGTGGCACACAGATACGCAGTATTTT. It translates to CASRLRWHTDTQYF.

Worth noting for this clonotype: A clone one base away is much larger, so this may be a read error. As the CDR3 is not closed by the conserved phenylalanine or tryptophan, this likely results from a read error. The chain is built from TRBV7-9 and TRBJ2-5; D is unresolved. The CDR3 contains 13 residues. Trimming removed 5 bases from V and 5 bases from J, with 12 bases in between. Germline CDR1 is SEHNR and CDR2 is FQNEAQ (reference sequence). The CDR3 protein is CASSPGYSETQYL. The CDR3 DNA is TGTGCCAGCAGCCCTGGATATTCGGAGACCCAGTACCTC.

Comments on this clonotype: At one of its ends the junction is not consistent with the germline gene, which may arise from a read error. The chain carries TRBV6-6 and TRBJ2-3, with D tentatively TRBD1 (5 bases). CDR3 length: 17 residues. Germline V gives CDR1 MNHNY, CDR2 SVGAGI (reference sequence). The CDR3 nucleotides read TGTGCCGGCAGCATACCGTTTCTTGGGGCCCGCACAGATACGCAGTATTTT. Its protein is CAGSIPFLGARTDTQYF.

This clonotype was seen more than once but under ten times. V usage is TRBV9 and J usage is TRBJ2-2; TRBD1 agrees at 8 bases. V dropped 3 bases and J dropped 3; count of bases not matched to a gene: 10. The CDR3 length is 17 residues. Germline V CDR1 and CDR2: SGDLS, YYNGEE. This CDR3 is CASSAQRDRSDTGELFF. DNA for the CDR3: TGTGCCAGCAGCGCCCAGAGGGACAGGTCGGACACCGGGGAGCTGTTTTTT. Full variable domain (outside the CDR3, taken from reference TRBV9 and TRBJ2-2): DSGVTQTPKHLITATGQRVTLRCSPRSGDLSVYWYQQSLDQGLQFLIQYYNGEERAKGNILERFSAQQFPDLHSELNLSSLELGDSALYFCASSAQRDRSDTGELFFGEGSRLTVL.

This clonotype has a handful of counts. V gene TRBV28 combines with J gene TRBJ2-7; perhaps TRBD2 as D (6 bases). Germline lookup yields CDR1 MDHEN and CDR2 SYDVKM. V dropped 5 bases and J dropped 9 bases, with 23 bases sitting between them. The CDR3 length is 15 residues. The CDR3 here is CASSPLGGATLGQYF. The DNA of the CDR3 is TGTGCCAGCAGTCCCTTAGGAGGGGCGACCCTAGGGCAGTACTTC.

V is TRBV19 and J is TRBJ1-5; TRBD1 is a possible D gene (6 bases). The CDR3 is 13 amino acids. Trimming took off 10 bases at V and 6 bases at J, with 16 bases between the two ends. Germline V CDR1 and CDR2: LNHDA, SQIVND (reference sequence). CDR3 in DNA: TGTGCCACCAACAGGGCGATTCGTCAGCCCCAGCATTTT. It encodes CATNRAIRQPQHF.

This clonotype has a single count. This chain connects TRBV10-3 to TRBJ1-1; perhaps TRBD1 as D (6 bases). CDR1 ENHRY and CDR2 SYGVKD come from the germline V gene. The CDR3 extends over 18 amino acids. V shed 1 base and J shed 3 bases, with 21 bases lying between them. The CDR3: CAISEFGPRQGGDTEAFF. CDR3 coding DNA: TGTGCCATCAGTGAGTTTGGGCCCCGGCAAGGGGGTGACACTGAAGCTTTCTTT.

This clonotype came up a few times. A much larger clone differs by one base, so this may be a read error. The chain joins TRBV29-1 to TRBJ1-1; D possibly corresponds to TRBD1 (5 bases). Germline CDR1 SQVTM, CDR2 ANQGSEA. This CDR3 spans 12 amino acids. V lost 7 bases and J lost 3, with 12 bases in between. CDR3 nucleotides: TGCAGCGCTGTCGGGGGTGACACTGAAGCTTTCTTT. It is translated as CSAVGGDTEAFF. Full variable domain (rest looked up from reference TRBV29-1 and TRBJ1-1): SAVISQKPSRDICQRGTSLTIQCQVDSQVTMMFWYRQQPGQSLTLIATANQGSEATYESGFVIDKFPISRPNLTFSTLTVSNMSPEDSSIYLCSAVGGDTEAFFGQGTRLTVV.

The V and J genes are TRBV13 and TRBJ1-2; possible D gene TRBD1, 5 bases. The CDR3 contains 14 residues. V was shortened by 0 bases and J by 8 bases, with 13 bases between the two germline ends. Germline-derived CDR1 and CDR2 are PRHDT and FYEKMQ (reference sequence). Written as DNA, the CDR3 is TGTGCCAGCAGCTTAGGATTACAGGCTCTGGGCTACACCTTC. Protein: CASSLGLQALGYTF.

CDR3 DNA sequence: TGTGCCAGTACCTGGGACAGTAACTATGGCTACACCTTC. It encodes CASTWDSNYGYTF. The V and J genes are TRBV19 and TRBJ1-2; TRBD1 matches at 7 bases. The junction had 3 bases not matched to a gene; V was cut back by 7 bases and J by 1 base. Germline CDR1 and CDR2: LNHDA and SQIVND (reference sequence). The CDR3 length is 13 residues.

This clonotype was counted a few times. The chain links TRBV28 to TRBJ2-7; 9 bases match TRBD1. V shed 7 bases, J shed 0 bases, and the junction held 4 bases outside the gene matches. This CDR3 is 14 amino acids long. The germline CDR1 and CDR2 sequences are MDHEN and SYDVKM. The CDR3 DNA is TGTGCCAGCACCTTGACAGGGGGCTCCTACGAGCAGTACTTC. It translates to CASTLTGGSYEQYF.

This clonotype was seen only a few times. The chain recombines TRBV5-5 with TRBJ2-7, with a tentative D call TRBD1 (6 bases). This CDR3 has 13 amino acids. V lost 3 bases, J lost 3 bases, and 10 bases lay in between. Germline CDR1 is SGHKS and CDR2 is YYEKEE (reference sequence). The CDR3 nucleotides read TGTGCCAGCAGCTCAGACAGGAGCTACGAGCAGTACTTC. This encodes CASSSDRSYEQYF.

This clonotype turned up a few times. CDR3: CASSLPPASEQYF. The CDR3 DNA is TGTGCCAGCAGTTTACCCCCCGCCTCCGAGCAGTACTTC. The rearrangement joins TRBV27 to TRBJ2-7; D not resolved. Trimming took 2 bases from V and 6 from J, leaving 11 bases between them. Germline lookup yields CDR1 MNHEY and CDR2 SMNVEV (reference sequence). This CDR3 is 13 amino acids long.

As to this clonotype: A read error may explain this, as a much larger clone is one base away. The CDR3 spells CASSPSRAGYSENTIYF. The CDR3, as DNA: TGCGCCAGCAGCCCGTCCCGGGCAGGATACTCTGAAAACACCATATATTTT. The rearrangement uses TRBV4-3 and TRBJ1-3; D call uncertain. The CDR3 runs to 17 residues. CDR1 LGHNA and CDR2 YSLEER come from the germline V gene.

The chain uses TRBV4-3 and TRBJ2-1; D possibly matches TRBD1 or TRBD2 (6 bases each). The V end was cut by 0 bases, the J end by 4 bases, with 16 bases between. Looked up from germline, CDR1 is LGHNA and CDR2 is YSLEER. This CDR3 spans 17 amino acids. This CDR3 is CASSQETGPGGYNEQFF. The CDR3 region has the DNA TGCGCCAGCAGCCAAGAAACAGGGCCCGGGGGTTACAATGAGCAGTTCTTC.

This clonotype was observed a handful of times. The V and J genes are TRBV29-1 and TRBJ1-2; TRBD1 agrees at 9 bases. The germline V gene has CDR1 SQVTM and CDR2 ANQGSEA. The V gene end was trimmed by 4 bases and the J gene end by 4 bases; junction bases not matched to a gene: 7. The CDR3 loop spans 14 amino acids. The DNA of the CDR3 is TGCAGCGTTGTAGTACAGGGGGCTCCCTATGGCTACACCTTC. It encodes CSVVVQGAPYGYTF.

This clonotype turned up a few times. V is TRBV14 and J is TRBJ2-1; D unresolved. The CDR3 totals 12 residues. CDR1 and CDR2 (germline): SGHDN, FVKESK. Trimming removed 4 bases from V and 10 bases from J, with 11 bases in between. The CDR3 nucleotides are TGTGCCAGCAGCCGCTTAGAGGAGGAGCAGTTCTTC. Its protein product is CASSRLEEEQFF.